This T cell receptor beta chain was identified during a study of cytomegalovirus exposure and HLA in healthy donors. Trimming took 5 bases from V and 6 from J; bases not matched to a gene: 7. Germline values: CDR1 MGHRA, CDR2 YSYEKL. The CDR3 loop spans 15 amino acids. The PCR used 60 Vbeta and 13 Jbeta primers. Clones were sequenced by immunoSEQ multiplex PCR, and TCRdb holds only the in-frame ones, with some missing. The table shows 250,000 or so clones, with around 81% occurring only once. Concerning this clone itself: Its specificity is unknown.

The study, taken as a whole, reports: In a later analysis, V- and J-gene trimming of beta chains associated with a DCLRE1C missense variant, replicated independently. The study flagged some 170 TCR beta chains as cytomegalovirus-associated. Links to common viral pathogens appeared, in a later analysis, for several of the most significant clusters.

The sample comprised PBMCs. This chain uses TRBV4-1 with TRBJ2-1, with TRBD1 identical over 10 bases. The sequence was collected from a woman aged 55-70 years in good health and CMV-seropositive. As DNA, the CDR3 is TGCGCCAGCAGCGAAGTTGGGACAGGGGTCAATGAGCAGTTCTTC. It translates to CASSEVGTGVNEQFF.